A single sample is the source of the 12 T cell receptor beta chains below, sequenced in a study of identical twins (dated by TCRdb to 2016 to 2018). The library was made by 5' RACE. Reads for this sample came from an Illumina HiSeq 2000. In-frame beta chains were kept once TCRdb had trimmed the public reads at Q25 with fastp and called clones with MiXCR. Each record represents a unique CDR3 protein, reported with the most common genes and DNA among its rows. Recorded for this sample are about 200,000 distinct CDR3 sequences; around 15% of them occurred a single time. Jointly, the top ten make up less than 45% of the sample. These same records also appear under a second study, on T cells expressing NK-cell markers.

Sequences were obtained from CD8+ T cells sorted from blood. These TCRs come from a woman younger than 30 in good health.

This clonotype was seen more than once but under ten times. CDR3 region: CASSPSSGRADNTQYF. The CDR3 bases are TGTGCCAGCAGCCCGTCTAGCGGGAGGGCCGATAATACGCAGTATTTT. The chain has TRBV11-2 and TRBJ2-3, with 12 positions matching TRBD2. There are 16 residues in the CDR3. The V gene end was trimmed by 5 bases and the J gene end by 7 bases; junction bases not matched to a gene: 10. Germline loops: CDR1 SGHAT, CDR2 FQNNGV.

This chain connects TRBV27 to TRBJ2-7; no clear D gene. The germline gives CDR1 MNHEY, CDR2 SMNVEV (reference sequence). CDR3 size: 14 residues. V gave up 3 bases and J gave up 3 bases, with 12 bases separating them. CDR3 bases: TGTGCCAGCAGTTTCGGCCGGGCAGGCTACGAGCAGTACTTC. It codes for CASSFGRAGYEQYF.

In this sample, this clonotype turned up a few times. This sequence joins TRBV12-3 or TRBV12-4 and TRBJ2-7; 12 positions agree with TRBD2. V trimming: 5 bases; J trimming: 7 bases; junction bases outside the gene matches: 12. The CDR3 extends over 16 amino acids. As DNA, the CDR3 is TGTGCCAGCAGTGGGGAAGGGACTAGCGGGTTCAGGGAGCAGTACTTC. It encodes CASSGEGTSGFREQYF.

This clonotype has more than one count but fewer than ten. The rearrangement links TRBV12-5 to TRBJ2-1, with D perhaps matching TRBD2 (7 bases). The CDR3 runs 16 residues. The V end lost 0 bases, the J end lost 9 bases, and 18 bases lay between the germline ends. Germline-derived CDR1 and CDR2 are LGHNT and FRNRAP. CDR3 DNA sequence: TGTGCTAGTGGTTTGGTCGAAGCGGGGCTAGGGGGTGAGCAGTTCTTC. It specifies CASGLVEAGLGGEQFF.

In this sample, this clonotype turned up a few times. The chain recombines TRBV5-5 with TRBJ1-6; no firm D call. CDR3 length: 13 residues. Germline V gives CDR1 SGHKS, CDR2 YYEKEE (reference sequence). V lost 5 bases to trimming and J lost 6 bases, with 9 bases between them. The CDR3 here is CASRDMGNSPLHF. CDR3 nucleotides: TGTGCCAGCAGAGACATGGGTAATTCACCCCTCCACTTT. Complete variable domain (other parts from reference TRBV5-5 and TRBJ1-6): DAGVTQSPTHLIKTRGQQVTLRCSPISGHKSVSWYQQVLGQGPQFIFQYYEKEERGRGNFPDRFSARQFPNYSSELNVNALLLGDSALYLCASRDMGNSPLHFGNGTRLTVT.

This clonotype was detected a few times. The chain carries TRBV29-1 and TRBJ2-2; D may correspond to TRBD1 or TRBD2 (6 bases each). Trimming removed 3 bases from V and 3 bases from J, with 11 bases in between. The CDR3 is 14 amino acids. Germline-derived CDR1 and CDR2 are SQVTM and ANQGSEA. The CDR3 is CSVDPRGDTGELFF. For the CDR3, the DNA is TGCAGCGTTGACCCAAGGGGGGACACCGGGGAGCTGTTTTTT.

The V gene is TRBV29-1, the J gene TRBJ2-1, with TRBD2 matching 9 bases. V dropped 2 bases and J dropped 7; count of bases not matched to a gene: 3. CDR3 length equals 13 residues. From germline, CDR1 is SQVTM and CDR2 ANQGSEA. The CDR3 region is CSVELAGMNEQFF. DNA for the CDR3: TGCAGCGTTGAACTAGCGGGGATGAATGAGCAGTTCTTC.

Ten or more counts support this clonotype. The V and J genes are TRBV15 and TRBJ2-7, with 7 bases matching TRBD2. Germline values: CDR1 LNHNV, CDR2 YYDKDF (reference sequence). This CDR3 is built from 16 residues. Losses at the gene ends were 1 base for V and 7 bases for J; bases not matched to a gene: 13. The CDR3 protein is CATSRGLAGLEGEQYF. In DNA form, the CDR3 reads TGTGCCACCAGCAGAGGCTTAGCGGGTCTTGAGGGAGAGCAGTACTTC.

The chain combines TRBV4-1 with TRBJ2-5; 8 nucleotides line up with TRBD2. Germline V gives CDR1 MGHRA, CDR2 YSYEKL. V dropped 4 bases and J dropped 3; count of bases not matched to a gene: 7. This CDR3 has 15 residues. The CDR3 coding sequence is TGCGCCAGCAGCCTCTTACCAGCGGGAGAAGAGACCCAGTACTTC. It is translated as CASSLLPAGEETQYF.

This CDR3 is CAWVAGFGEQYF. CDR3 DNA: TGTGCCTGGGTAGCGGGATTTGGAGAGCAGTACTTC. The V and J genes are TRBV30 and TRBJ2-7, with 8 bases matching TRBD2. Germline CDR1 and CDR2: GTSNPN and SVGIG (reference sequence). This CDR3 is built from 12 residues. V shed 5 bases and J 7 bases; nucleotides not matched to a gene: 7.

The chain recombines TRBV12-3 or TRBV12-4 with TRBJ2-1; 8 bases fit TRBD2. The length of the CDR3 is 15 residues. V lost 5 bases, J lost 7 bases, and 10 bases stayed unmatched. CDR3: CASSVGLENQNEQFF. Written as DNA, the CDR3 is TGTGCCAGCAGTGTGGGACTAGAGAATCAAAATGAGCAGTTCTTC.

This clonotype has more than one count but fewer than ten. This chain links TRBV19 with TRBJ2-7; D uncertain. V was cut by 2 bases and J by 5 bases, with 7 bases left in between. Germline CDR1 and CDR2: LNHDA and SQIVND (reference sequence). This CDR3 spans 12 amino acids. The CDR3 DNA reads as TGTGCCAGTAGTATAACCCCCAACGAGCAGTACTTC. As protein: CASSITPNEQYF.